Here is one TCR beta chain with its context. Its cognate antigen is unknown. The sample belongs to a study of shared clonotypes between healthy human individuals. In the study's own analysis: ImmunoSEQ sequences covered only the junction and lacked quality scores; filtering therefore differed. Sequencing used immunoSEQ multiplex PCR; TCRdb keeps in-frame clones, though not all of them. V and J calls and clone size follow that table, whereas D and trimming were derived from the DNA. Among millions of clones listed, approximately 93% were seen once. Both subsets, CD45RA+ naive and CD45RA-negative memory, were split from the CD4+ cells. Study-wide results and caveats: Some naive CD4 clonotypes, about 5.5%, turned up in common across a handful of donors. Few donors restricted represented genetic and exposure-history diversity.

The source material was naive CD4+ T cells from PBMCs. Documented subset: CD45RA+ positively selected. The TCR originated in a man aged 18 to 30 in good health. Some clones in this sample may be carry-over from other donors' samples.

In nucleotides, the CDR3 is TGTGCCAGCAGTTCGACAGGGACTAGCACAGATACGCAGTATTTT. Translating it yields CASSSTGTSTDTQYF. The rearrangement uses TRBV27 and TRBJ2-3, with D perhaps TRBD1 (7 bases). Trimming stripped 4 bases from V and 0 bases from J, with 11 bases between. CDR3 size: 15 residues. Germline values: CDR1 MNHEY, CDR2 SMNVEV (reference sequence).